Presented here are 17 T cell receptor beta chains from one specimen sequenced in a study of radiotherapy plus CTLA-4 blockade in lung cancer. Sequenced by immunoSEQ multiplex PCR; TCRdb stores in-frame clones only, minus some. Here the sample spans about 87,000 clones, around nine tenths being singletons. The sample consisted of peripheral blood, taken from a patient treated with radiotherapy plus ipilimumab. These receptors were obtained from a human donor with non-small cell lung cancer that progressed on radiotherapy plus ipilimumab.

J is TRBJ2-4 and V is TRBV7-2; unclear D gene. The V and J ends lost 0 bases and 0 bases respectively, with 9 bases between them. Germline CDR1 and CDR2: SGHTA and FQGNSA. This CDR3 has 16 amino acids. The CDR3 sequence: CASSLATAEAKNIQYF. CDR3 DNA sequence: TGTGCCAGCAGCTTAGCGACCGCCGAAGCCAAAAACATTCAGTACTTC.

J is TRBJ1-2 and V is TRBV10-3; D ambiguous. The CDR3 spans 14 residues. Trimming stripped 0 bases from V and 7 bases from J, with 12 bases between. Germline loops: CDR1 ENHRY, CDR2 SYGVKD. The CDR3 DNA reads TGTGCCATCAGTGAGTCGACCAATGCGGGTGGCTACACCTTC. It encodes CAISESTNAGGYTF.

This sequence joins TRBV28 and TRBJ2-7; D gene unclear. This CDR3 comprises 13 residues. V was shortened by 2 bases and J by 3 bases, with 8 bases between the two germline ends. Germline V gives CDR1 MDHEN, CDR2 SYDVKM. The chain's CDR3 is CASSLLWLYEQYF. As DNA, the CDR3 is TGTGCCAGCAGTTTACTATGGCTCTACGAGCAGTACTTC.

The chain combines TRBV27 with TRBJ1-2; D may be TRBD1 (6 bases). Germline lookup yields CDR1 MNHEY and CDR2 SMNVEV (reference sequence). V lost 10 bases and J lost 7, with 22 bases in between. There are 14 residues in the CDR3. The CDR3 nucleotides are TGTGCCACCAGGAATCAGGGGACCCCCGGTGGCTACACCTTC. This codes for CATRNQGTPGGYTF.

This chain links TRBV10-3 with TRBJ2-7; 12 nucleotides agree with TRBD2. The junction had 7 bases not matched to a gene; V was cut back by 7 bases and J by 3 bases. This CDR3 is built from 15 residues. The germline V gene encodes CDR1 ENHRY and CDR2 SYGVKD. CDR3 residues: CAIKASGGDFYEQYF. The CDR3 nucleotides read TGTGCCATCAAGGCTAGCGGGGGGGATTTCTACGAGCAGTACTTC.

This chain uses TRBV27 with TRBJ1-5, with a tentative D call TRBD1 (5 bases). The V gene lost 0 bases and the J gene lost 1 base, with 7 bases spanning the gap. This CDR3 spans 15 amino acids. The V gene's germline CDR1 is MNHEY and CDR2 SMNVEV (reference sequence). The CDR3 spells CASSLSRTSNQPQHF. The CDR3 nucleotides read TGTGCCAGCAGTTTATCGAGGACAAGCAATCAGCCCCAGCATTTT.

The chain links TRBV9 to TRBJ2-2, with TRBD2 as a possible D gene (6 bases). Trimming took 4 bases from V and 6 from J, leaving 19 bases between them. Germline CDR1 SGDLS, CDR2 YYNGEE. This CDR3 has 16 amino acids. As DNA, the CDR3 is TGTGCCAGCAGCCGCTCCTTAGCGGCGAATTCCGGGGAGCTGTTTTTT. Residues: CASSRSLAANSGELFF.

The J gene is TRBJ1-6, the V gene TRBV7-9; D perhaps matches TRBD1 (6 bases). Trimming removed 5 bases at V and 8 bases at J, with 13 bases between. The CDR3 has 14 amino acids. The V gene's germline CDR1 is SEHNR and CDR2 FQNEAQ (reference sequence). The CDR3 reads CASSPTAGDSPLHF. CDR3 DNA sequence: TGTGCCAGCAGCCCTACGGCAGGGGATTCACCCCTCCACTTT.

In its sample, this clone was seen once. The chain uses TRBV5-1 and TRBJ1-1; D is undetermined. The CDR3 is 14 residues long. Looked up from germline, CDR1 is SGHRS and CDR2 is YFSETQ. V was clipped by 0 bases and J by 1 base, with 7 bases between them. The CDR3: CASSLVPTNTEAFF. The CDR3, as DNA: TGCGCCAGCAGCTTGGTCCCAACGAACACTGAAGCTTTCTTT.

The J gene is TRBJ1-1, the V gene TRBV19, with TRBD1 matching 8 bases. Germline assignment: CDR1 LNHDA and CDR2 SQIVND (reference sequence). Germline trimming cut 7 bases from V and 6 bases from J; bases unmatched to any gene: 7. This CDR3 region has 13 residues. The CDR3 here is CASIGDRIAEAFF. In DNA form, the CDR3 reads TGTGCCAGTATAGGGGACAGGATTGCTGAAGCTTTCTTT. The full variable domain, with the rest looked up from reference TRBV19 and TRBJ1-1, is DGGITQSPKYLFRKEGQNVTLSCEQNLNHDAMYWYRQDPGQGLRLIYYSQIVNDFQKGDIAEGYSVSREKKESFPLTVTSAQKNPTAFYLCASIGDRIAEAFFGQGTRLTVV.

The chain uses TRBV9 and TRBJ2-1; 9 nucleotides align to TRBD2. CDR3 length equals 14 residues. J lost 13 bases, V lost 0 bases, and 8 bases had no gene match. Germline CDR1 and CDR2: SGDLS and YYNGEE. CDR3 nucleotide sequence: TGTGCCAGCAGCGTAGCTACAGGGACTAGCATTCAGTTCTTC. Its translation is CASSVATGTSIQFF.

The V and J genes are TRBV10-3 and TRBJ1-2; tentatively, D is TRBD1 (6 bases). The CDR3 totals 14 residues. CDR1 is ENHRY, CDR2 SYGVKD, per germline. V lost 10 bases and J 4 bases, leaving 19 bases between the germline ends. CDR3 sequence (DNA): TGTGCCACCGGGGGGGGCCAGGGAATCTATGGCTACACCTTC. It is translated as CATGGGQGIYGYTF.

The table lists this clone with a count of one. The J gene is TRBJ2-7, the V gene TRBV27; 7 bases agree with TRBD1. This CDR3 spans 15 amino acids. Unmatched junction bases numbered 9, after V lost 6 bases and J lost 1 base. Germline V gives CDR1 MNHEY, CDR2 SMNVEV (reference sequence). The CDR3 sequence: CASRGGTATSYEQYF. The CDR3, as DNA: TGTGCCAGCAGGGGTGGGACAGCCACTTCCTACGAGCAGTACTTC.

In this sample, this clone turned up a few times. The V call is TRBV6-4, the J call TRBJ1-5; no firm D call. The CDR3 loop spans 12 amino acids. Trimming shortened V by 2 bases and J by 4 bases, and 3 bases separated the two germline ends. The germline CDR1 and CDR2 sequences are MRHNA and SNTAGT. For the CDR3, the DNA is TGTGCCAGCAGTGACGGTAATCAGCCCCAGCATTTT. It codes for CASSDGNQPQHF.

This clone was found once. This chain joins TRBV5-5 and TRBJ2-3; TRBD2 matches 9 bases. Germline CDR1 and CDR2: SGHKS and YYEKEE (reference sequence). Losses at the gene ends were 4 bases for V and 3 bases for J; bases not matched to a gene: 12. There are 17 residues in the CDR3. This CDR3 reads CASSRAHSGRGTDTQYF. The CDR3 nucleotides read TGTGCCAGCAGCCGCGCCCATAGCGGGAGAGGTACAGATACGCAGTATTTT.

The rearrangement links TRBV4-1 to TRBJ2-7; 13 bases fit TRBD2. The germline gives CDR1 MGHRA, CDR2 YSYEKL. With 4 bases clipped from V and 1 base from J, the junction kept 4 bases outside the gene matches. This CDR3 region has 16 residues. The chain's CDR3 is CASSLSGLAGSYEQYF. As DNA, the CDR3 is TGCGCCAGCAGCCTTTCGGGACTAGCGGGGTCCTACGAGCAGTACTTC.

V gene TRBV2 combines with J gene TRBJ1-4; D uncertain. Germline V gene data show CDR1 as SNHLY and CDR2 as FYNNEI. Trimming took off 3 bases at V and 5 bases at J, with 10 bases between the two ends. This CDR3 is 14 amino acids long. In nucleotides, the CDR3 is TGTGCCAGCAGTGATCGGCTTTCCAATGAAAAACTGTTTTTT. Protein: CASSDRLSNEKLFF.